This T cell receptor (beta chain) is drawn from a study of blood T cell repertoires in COVID-19. Study background: Samples representing acute and convalescent COVID-19 were sourced from the United States, Italy and Spain. PBMCs, B-cell-depleted T cells, or T cells were the source of the cDNA or gDNA that made up the material.

Under the authors' procedure: Cell counts per sample came from amplifying reference gene primers. Some clones are missing from TCRdb's copy, which holds only in-frame ones; the method was immunoSEQ multiplex PCR. V, J and clone size reflect that table, while D and trimming were determined from the DNA. The data contain around 190,000 clones, under 90% of them seen just once; the ten biggest clones take up about 7%. Sequencing used peripheral blood. This clonotype was sampled from a human donor in a cohort sampled during active COVID-19.

The CDR3 reads CSVGPTGSNDEQYF. CDR3 sequence (DNA): TGCAGCGTCGGTCCGACAGGGAGTAACGACGAGCAGTACTTC. The genes are TRBV29-1 and TRBJ2-7; 7 bases map to TRBD1. The V segment lost 6 bases and the J segment 5 bases; nucleotides outside the gene matches: 13. CDR3 size: 14 residues. Germline-derived CDR1 and CDR2 are SQVTM and ANQGSEA.